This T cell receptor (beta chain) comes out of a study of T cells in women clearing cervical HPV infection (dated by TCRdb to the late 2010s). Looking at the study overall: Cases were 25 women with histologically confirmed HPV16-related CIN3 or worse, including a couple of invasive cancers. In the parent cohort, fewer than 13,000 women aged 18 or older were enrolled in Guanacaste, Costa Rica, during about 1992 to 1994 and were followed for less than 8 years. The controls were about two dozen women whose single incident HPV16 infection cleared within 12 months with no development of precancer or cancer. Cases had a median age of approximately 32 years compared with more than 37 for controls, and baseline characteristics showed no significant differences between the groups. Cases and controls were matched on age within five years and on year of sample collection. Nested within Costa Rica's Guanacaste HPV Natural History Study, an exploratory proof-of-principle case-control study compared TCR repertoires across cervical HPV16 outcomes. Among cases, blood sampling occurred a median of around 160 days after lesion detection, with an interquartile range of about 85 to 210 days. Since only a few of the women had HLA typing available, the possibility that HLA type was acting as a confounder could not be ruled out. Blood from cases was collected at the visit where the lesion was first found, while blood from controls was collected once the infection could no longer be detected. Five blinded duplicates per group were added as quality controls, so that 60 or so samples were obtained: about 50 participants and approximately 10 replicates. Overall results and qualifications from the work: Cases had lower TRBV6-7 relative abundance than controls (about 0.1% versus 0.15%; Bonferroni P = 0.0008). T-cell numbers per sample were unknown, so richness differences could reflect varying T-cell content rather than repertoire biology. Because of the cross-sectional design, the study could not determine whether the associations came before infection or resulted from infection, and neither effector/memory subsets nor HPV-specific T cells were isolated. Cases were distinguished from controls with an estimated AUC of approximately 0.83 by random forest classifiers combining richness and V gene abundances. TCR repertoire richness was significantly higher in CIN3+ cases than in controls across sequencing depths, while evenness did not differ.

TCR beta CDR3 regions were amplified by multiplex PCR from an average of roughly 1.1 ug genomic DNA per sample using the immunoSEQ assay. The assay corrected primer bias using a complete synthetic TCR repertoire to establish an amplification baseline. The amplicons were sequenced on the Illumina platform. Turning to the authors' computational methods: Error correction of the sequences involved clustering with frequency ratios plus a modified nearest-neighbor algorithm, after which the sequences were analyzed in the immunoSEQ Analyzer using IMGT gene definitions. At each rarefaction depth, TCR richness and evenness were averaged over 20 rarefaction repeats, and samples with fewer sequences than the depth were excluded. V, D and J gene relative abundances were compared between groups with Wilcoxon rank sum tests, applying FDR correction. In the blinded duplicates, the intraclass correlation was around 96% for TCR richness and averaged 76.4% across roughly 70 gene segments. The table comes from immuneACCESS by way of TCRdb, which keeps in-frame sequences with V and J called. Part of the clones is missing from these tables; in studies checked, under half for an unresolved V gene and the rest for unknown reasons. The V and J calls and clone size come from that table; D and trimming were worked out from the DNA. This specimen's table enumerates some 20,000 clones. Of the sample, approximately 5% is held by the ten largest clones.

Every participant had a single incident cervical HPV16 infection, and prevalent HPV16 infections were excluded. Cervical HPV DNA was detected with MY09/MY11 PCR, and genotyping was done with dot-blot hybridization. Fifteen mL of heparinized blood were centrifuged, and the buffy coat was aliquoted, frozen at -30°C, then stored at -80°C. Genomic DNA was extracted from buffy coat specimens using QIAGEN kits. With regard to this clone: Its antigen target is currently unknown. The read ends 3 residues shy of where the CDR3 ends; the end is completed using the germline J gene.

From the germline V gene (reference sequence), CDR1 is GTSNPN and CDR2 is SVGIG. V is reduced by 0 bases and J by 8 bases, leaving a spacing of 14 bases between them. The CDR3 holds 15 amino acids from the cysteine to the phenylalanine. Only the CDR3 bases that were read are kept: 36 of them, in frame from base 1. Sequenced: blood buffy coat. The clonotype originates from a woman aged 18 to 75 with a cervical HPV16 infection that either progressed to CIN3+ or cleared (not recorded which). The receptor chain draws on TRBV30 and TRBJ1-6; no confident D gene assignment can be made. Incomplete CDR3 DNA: TGTGCCTGGAGTGTACCCTCTAATGTGGATTCACCC. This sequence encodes CAWSVPSNVDSP. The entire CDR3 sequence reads CAWSVPSNVDSPLHF. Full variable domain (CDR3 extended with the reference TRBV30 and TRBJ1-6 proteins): SQTIHQWPATLVQPVGSPLSLECTVEGTSNPNLYWYRQAAGRGLQLLFYSVGIGQISSEVPQNLSASRPQDRQFILSSKKLLLSDSGFYLCAWSVPSNVDSPLHFGNGTRLTVT.